Included here is one T cell receptor (beta chain) sequence, with context. This sample was included in a study of cytotoxic CD8 clonotypes in ibrutinib-treated CLL. Germline assignment: CDR1 GTSNPN and CDR2 SVGIG (reference sequence). The CDR3 spans 14 residues. Trimming cost V 2 bases and J 1 base; bases outside gene matches: 4. Depths of 1 in 200,000 to 1 in 1 million T cells were the sequencing target. TCRdb's table, derived via immunoSEQ multiplex PCR, lists solely in-frame clones and lacks some. This table has about 40,000 clones, about 65% appearing once. The receptor was isolated from a human donor with chronic lymphocytic leukemia. The chain joins TRBV30 to TRBJ2-5, with TRBD2 identical over 7 bases. Here the sequenced sample was PBMCs, taken at disease progression, from a patient treated with ibrutinib. Written as DNA, the CDR3 is TGTGCCTGGAGTCAAGGGACTATCCAAGAGACCCAGTACTTC. It translates to CAWSQGTIQETQYF.